This T cell receptor (beta chain) is from a study of CD8+ T cells in alopecia areata. Turning to the study itself: The duration of tofacitinib was 6 to 18 months, with 6 months off drug afterward.

Study outcomes and limitations: One nonresponder leaves baseline CD8+ expansion's link to response uncertain.

V was cut by 7 bases and J by 5 bases, with 14 bases left in between. The CDR3 extends over 13 amino acids. Germline V CDR1 and CDR2: MDHEN, SYDVKM. Treatment meaning: oral pan-JAK inhibitor, 5-10 mg twice daily. Sampling of alopecia areata patients yielded lesional scalp punch biopsies as well as peripheral blood. This clone was observed a single time. Its cognate antigen is unknown. RNA extraction and reverse transcription yielded cDNA as sequencing template. Sequencing was performed with immunoSEQ multiplex PCR; in TCRdb, only in-frame clones are kept and a portion is missing. Of about 200,000 clones listed, roughly 64% were seen once; the top ten hold about 4.2%.

V and J are TRBV28 and TRBJ1-2; D is undetermined. This TCR came from a human donor with alopecia areata. The sequenced sample was CD4+ T cells sorted from blood, obtained at week 4, from a patient treated with tofacitinib. CDR3 sequence (DNA): TGTGCCAGCACATCTGCCGGGTCTTATGGCTACACCTTC. The encoded protein is CASTSAGSYGYTF.